This TCR beta chain was identified in a study of shared clonotypes between healthy human individuals. About the research overall: Samples came from two female and a few male donors aged 18 to 49. Study-level points and caveats: How much donors shared clonotypes was expected to be affected by sequencing depth. Generation probabilities were higher for clonotypes shared across all four sorted-subset donors than for unshared ones.

As originally analysed: Owing to the provision of junction-only sequences devoid of quality scores by immunoSEQ, filtering differed. Using immunoSEQ multiplex PCR, the repertoire was profiled, and TCRdb retains in-frame clones only, with some absent. The V and J calls and clone size were taken over from that table, and D and trimming were inferred from the DNA. Counted here are about 2,100,000 clones, under 95% occurring once; the ten biggest clones make up under 2%. Terminally differentiated effector memory CD45RA+ cells were excluded by CCR7 positive selection of CD45RO-negative cells. The V end was cut by 5 bases, the J end by 5 bases, with 7 bases between. There are 12 residues in the CDR3. CDR1 and CDR2 (germline): MNHNY, SVGAGI (reference sequence). On this clone: Antigen: not known.

The chain links TRBV6-6 to TRBJ2-1; D gene ambiguous. The sequenced material came from naive CD8+ T cells from PBMCs. The receptor was derived from a man aged 18 to 29 in good health. Some clones in this sample may be carry-over from other donors' samples. The CDR3: CASSRLDNEQFF. The CDR3, as DNA: TGTGCCAGCAGTAGACTGGACAATGAGCAGTTCTTC.